Following are 23 T cell receptor beta chains from one sample sequenced in a study of CD8+CD57+ T cells in acquired aplastic anemia. By flow cytometry, patients selected for sequencing had shown an expansion of CD8+CD57+ cells. TCR beta VDJ combinations and CDR3 sequences were profiled from genomic DNA. TCRdb fed the reads into MiXCR, producing one record per CDR3 protein. The table shows some 200,000 distinct CDR3 sequences, with around 45% occurring only once. Sequencing input: sorted CD4+, CD8+, or CD8+CD57+ T cells (not recorded which) from PBMCs. These receptors were collected from a human donor with aplastic anemia.

V usage is TRBV6-2 or TRBV6-3 and J usage is TRBJ2-7; 10 nucleotides align to TRBD1. In germline, CDR1 is MNHEY, CDR2 SVGEGT. The CDR3 runs 19 residues. The junction had 13 bases not matched to a gene; V was cut back by 0 bases and J by 2 bases. The CDR3 protein is CASSYSTLGQGDNTYEQYF. Here the CDR3 DNA reads TGTGCCAGCAGTTACTCGACCCTAGGACAGGGGGACAACACCTACGAGCAGTACTTC.

In this sample, this clonotype turned up many times. The rearrangement joins TRBV4-1 to TRBJ2-3, with D perhaps TRBD2 (5 bases). The ends were cut back, 0 bases at V and 2 bases at J, with 9 bases in the middle. CDR1 MGHRA and CDR2 YSYEKL come from the germline V gene. The CDR3 loop spans 15 amino acids. This chain's CDR3 is CASSQEEAATDTQYF. The CDR3 DNA reads TGCGCCAGCAGCCAAGAGGAAGCGGCCACAGATACGCAGTATTTT.

The V call is TRBV19, the J call TRBJ1-6, with 8 bases lining up with TRBD1. Germline values: CDR1 LNHDA, CDR2 SQIVND (reference sequence). J lost 7 bases, V lost 6 bases, and 8 bases had no gene match. This CDR3 spans 15 amino acids. The CDR3 DNA reads as TGTGCCAGTAGCGCGGGGGGACAGGTCAATTCACCCCTCCACTTT. It codes for CASSAGGQVNSPLHF. Drawing the rest from reference TRBV19 and TRBJ1-6, the complete variable domain is DGGITQSPKYLFRKEGQNVTLSCEQNLNHDAMYWYRQDPGQGLRLIYYSQIVNDFQKGDIAEGYSVSREKKESFPLTVTSAQKNPTAFYLCASSAGGQVNSPLHFGNGTRLTVT.

Ten or more counts support this clonotype. The V and J genes are TRBV12-3 or TRBV12-4 and TRBJ2-5; TRBD1 agrees at 8 bases. After removal of 6 bases from V and 6 bases from J, the junction contained 6 bases not matched to a gene. The CDR3 loop spans 13 amino acids. In DNA form, the CDR3 reads TGTGCCAGCAGATCGGACAGGGAAAAGACCCAGTACTTC. Translated: CASRSDREKTQYF.

This clonotype was picked up a small number of times. A read error is possible here, since a much larger clone lies one base away. The V gene is TRBV9, the J gene TRBJ1-2; D gene ambiguous. CDR1 SGDLS and CDR2 YYNGEE come from the germline V gene. This CDR3 comprises 12 residues. CDR3 nucleotide sequence: TGTGCCAGCGGCGTAGCGGCCTATGGCTACACCTTC. It translates to CASGVAAYGYTF.

The chain links TRBV25-1 to TRBJ1-1; TRBD1 matches at 9 bases. Trimming took 9 bases from V and 1 from J; bases not matched to a gene: 9. Germline V gene lookup returns CDR1 MGHDK and CDR2 SYGVNS. This CDR3 comprises 15 residues. The CDR3 DNA is TGTGCCAGTTCGGACAGGGGCGGGGGGAACACTGAAGCTTTCTTT. Its protein is CASSDRGGGNTEAFF.

The chain employs TRBV19 and TRBJ2-1; a possible D gene is TRBD2 (5 bases). CDR3 length: 14 residues. Per germline, CDR1 LNHDA and CDR2 SQIVND (reference sequence). Trimming removed 1 base from V and 6 bases from J, with 10 bases in between. This chain's CDR3 is CASSIGSAGNEQFF. The DNA for the CDR3 is TGTGCCAGTAGTATAGGCTCGGCGGGCAATGAGCAGTTCTTC.

The chain uses TRBV10-2 and TRBJ1-1; the match to TRBD1 covers 7 bases. In germline, CDR1 is WSHSY, CDR2 SAAADI. The CDR3 has 14 residues. Germline trimming cut 5 bases from V and 4 bases from J; bases unmatched to any gene: 7. The CDR3 DNA reads as TGCGCCAGCAGTACTCCAGGGGGTCTCACTGAAGCTTTCTTT. Translated, it gives CASSTPGGLTEAFF.

The chain is built from TRBV20-1 and TRBJ1-2; 7 bases map to TRBD1. The CDR3 runs 11 residues. Germline CDR1 is DFQATT and CDR2 is SNEGSKA (reference sequence). V was clipped by 6 bases and J by 4 bases; unmatched bases: 2. DNA for the CDR3: TGCAGTGCGAGGACAGGCTATGGCTACACCTTC. Amino acids: CSARTGYGYTF.

This chain joins TRBV24-1 and TRBJ2-1; TRBD2 agrees at 12 bases. Losses at the gene ends were 3 bases for V and 6 bases for J; bases not matched to a gene: 5. The CDR3 spans 16 residues. In germline, CDR1 is KGHDR, CDR2 SFDVKD. CDR3 amino acids: CATSDNLAGGLNEQFF. The CDR3 region has the DNA TGTGCCACCAGTGATAACCTAGCGGGAGGGCTCAATGAGCAGTTCTTC.

The gene calls are TRBV25-1 and TRBJ1-1, with TRBD1 identical over 9 bases. This CDR3 spans 12 amino acids. V lost 6 bases, J lost 11 bases, and 7 bases stayed unmatched. The germline V gene has CDR1 MGHDK and CDR2 SYGVNS. The CDR3 region has the DNA TGTGCCAGCAGACAGGGGGCCCTCGGGGCTTTCTTT. Encoded protein: CASRQGALGAFF.

The chain couples TRBV15 to TRBJ1-6, with D possibly being TRBD1 (6 bases). Germline lookup yields CDR1 LNHNV and CDR2 YYDKDF (reference sequence). Trimming took off 0 bases at V and 7 bases at J, with 19 bases between the two ends. This CDR3 is built from 18 residues. The CDR3 nucleotides read TGTGCCACCAGCAGAGATCTCCCCTTGGGGACACTCAATTCACCCCTCCACTTT. Translated: CATSRDLPLGTLNSPLHF.

Ten or more counts support this clonotype. This sequence joins TRBV4-1 and TRBJ1-1, with D possibly TRBD1 on 5 matching bases. The CDR3 covers 14 residues. V was shortened by 4 bases and J by 6 bases, with 15 bases between the two germline ends. Germline V gene sequence: CDR1 MGHRA, CDR2 YSYEKL. This CDR3 is CASSPGQGLAEAFF. DNA for the CDR3: TGCGCCAGCAGCCCAGGCCAGGGATTGGCTGAAGCTTTCTTT.

This chain connects TRBV10-2 to TRBJ1-2; D not certain. The CDR3 runs to 13 residues. Germline V gene sequence: CDR1 WSHSY, CDR2 SAAADI. V was shortened by 3 bases and J by 4 bases, with 9 bases between the two germline ends. CDR3 bases: TGCGCCAGCAGTGAAGTCGACTCCTATGGCTACACCTTC. As protein: CASSEVDSYGYTF.

The CDR3 reads CASSPGTTNTEAFF. CDR3 sequence (DNA): TGTGCCAGCTCACCTGGGACAACTAACACTGAAGCTTTCTTT. The rearrangement joins TRBV18 to TRBJ1-1; D may be TRBD1 (6 bases). Germline V gene lookup returns CDR1 KGHSH and CDR2 LQKENI. CDR3 size: 14 residues. V was cut by 3 bases and J by 2 bases, with 10 bases left in between.

This clonotype was observed a few times. This chain joins TRBV10-3 and TRBJ1-6; 9 nucleotides line up with TRBD1. This CDR3 comprises 14 residues. CDR1 and CDR2 (germline): ENHRY, SYGVKD. With 6 bases clipped from V and 8 bases from J, the junction kept 5 bases outside the gene matches. CDR3 sequence reads: CAIRPGQGDSPLHF. The CDR3 bases are TGTGCCATCAGGCCGGGACAGGGTGATTCACCCCTCCACTTT.

J is TRBJ1-5 and V is TRBV19; a weak D match, TRBD1 (5 bases). V was cut by 10 bases and J by 2 bases, with 15 bases left in between. The CDR3 length is 14 residues. The germline CDR1 and CDR2 sequences are LNHDA and SQIVND (reference sequence). This CDR3 is CATYGGYRNQPQHF. The CDR3 DNA reads TGTGCCACGTACGGGGGGTATCGCAATCAGCCCCAGCATTTT.

The chain has TRBV7-6 and TRBJ2-5; the D is unclear. The CDR3 is 14 residues long. Germline V gene data show CDR1 as SGHVS and CDR2 as FNYEAQ. Between the trimmed V and J ends, which lost 2 bases and 1 base, there was a span of 8 bases. The CDR3 bases are TGTGCCAGCAGCTTAATTAGGACCCAAGAGACCCAGTACTTC. Residues: CASSLIRTQETQYF.

This clonotype was detected only a few times. The chain joins TRBV4-1 to TRBJ1-2; a possible D gene is TRBD1 (5 bases). Deletions cut 2 bases from V and 4 bases from J, with 14 bases between. The CDR3 covers 15 residues. Looked up from germline, CDR1 is MGHRA and CDR2 is YSYEKL. CDR3 sequence (DNA): TGCGCCAGCAGCCAATCCCCGACCGGGGGCTATGGCTACACCTTC. Translating it yields CASSQSPTGGYGYTF.

The rearrangement uses TRBV7-7 and TRBJ2-2, with no clear D. V gave up 10 bases and J gave up 5 bases, with 14 bases separating them. The CDR3 loop spans 13 amino acids. Germline V gives CDR1 SSHAT, CDR2 FNYEAQ (reference sequence). CDR3 loop: CATKSKSTGELFF. The CDR3 DNA is TGTGCCACCAAGTCCAAGTCGACCGGGGAGCTGTTTTTT.

In its sample, this clonotype was seen many times. V and J are TRBV7-9 and TRBJ1-2; TRBD1 matches 10 bases. The trim removed 5 bases at V and 11 bases at J, leaving 8 bases unmatched. Germline CDR1 and CDR2: SEHNR and FQNEAQ (reference sequence). This CDR3 comprises 13 residues. In DNA, the CDR3 is TGTGCCAGCAGCCGGTCCGGGACAGGGGAGTACACCTTC. Its translation is CASSRSGTGEYTF.

This clonotype was seen many times. The chain joins TRBV9 to TRBJ2-2; 7 bases align to TRBD2. This CDR3 region has 17 residues. With V trimmed by 8 bases and J by 5 bases, 18 bases remained unmatched. Germline values: CDR1 SGDLS, CDR2 YYNGEE. The CDR3 DNA sequence: TGTGCCAGTAATGGCGGGGGATCCCCGCTGCGGACCGGGGAGCTGTTTTTT. Amino acid sequence: CASNGGGSPLRTGELFF. The full variable domain, its missing parts supplied by reference TRBV9 and TRBJ2-2, is DSGVTQTPKHLITATGQRVTLRCSPRSGDLSVYWYQQSLDQGLQFLIQYYNGEERAKGNILERFSAQQFPDLHSELNLSSLELGDSALYFCASNGGGSPLRTGELFFGEGSRLTVL.

The chain combines TRBV5-5 with TRBJ2-1; possibly TRBD2 for D (6 bases). With 4 bases removed from V and 8 bases from J, the gap between germline ends came to 16 bases. The CDR3 is 14 amino acids. From germline, CDR1 is SGHKS and CDR2 YYEKEE (reference sequence). CDR3 sequence (DNA): TGTGCCAGCAGCCTGGAGACTAGGTTCGATGAGCAGTTCTTC. Encoded protein: CASSLETRFDEQFF.